This T cell receptor (beta chain) derives from a study of OX40 agonist ivuxolimab in advanced cancers. About the investigation overall: Ivuxolimab, which targeted the costimulatory receptor OX40 (CD134), was an agonistic, fully human IgG2 monoclonal antibody. Partial responses occurred in three dose-escalation patients, of whom one had hepatocellular carcinoma and two had cutaneous melanoma. In the dose-escalation cohort, around four fifths of patients were male, and the mean age was approximately 64 years, with a range of about 23 to 85. Of the approximately 50 dose-escalation patients, hepatocellular carcinoma was present in some 19, melanoma in some 15, renal cell carcinoma in 9 and head and neck cancer in 9. Peripheral TCRbeta sequencing was intended to test whether TCR sequence diversity was altered and clonal T-cell expansion was caused by ivuxolimab. Intravenous ivuxolimab was administered to patients every 2 weeks at six dose levels: 0.01, 0.1, 0.3, 1.5, 3 and 10 mg/kg. The paper covers the monotherapy dose-escalation part of the phase I ivuxolimab trial, which included N of about 56 patients. Patients were allowed to have had prior anti-PD-1, anti-PD-L1 or anti-CTLA-4 therapy, and approximately 40% of the dose-escalation patients had been treated with checkpoint inhibitors.

Note on this clone: No antigen is known for it. Per-base qualities were not stored, and no clone one base away is much larger.

Patients with a history of autoimmune disease or receiving systemic immunosuppression were excluded from the trial. Peripheral blood for TCR sequencing was drawn from every dose cohort at baseline, at cycle 4 day 1 and at cycle 7 day 1. Samples came from an open-label, multicenter, first-in-human phase I dose-escalation trial of ivuxolimab. Adults with locally advanced or metastatic melanoma, renal cell, hepatocellular, or head and neck squamous cell carcinoma were enrolled in the trial. Before TCR sequencing, CD4+ T cells and CD8+ T cells were sorted from peripheral blood as separate populations. Genomic DNA was extracted from sorted cells for sequencing of the TCRbeta CDR3 region. TCRbeta CDR3 regions were sequenced using the immunoSEQ Assay. TCRdb took this table from immuneACCESS and kept in-frame rearrangements with V and J called. Such tables lack part of the clones; where checked against another copy, unresolved V genes explain under half of the gap, and the rest is unexplained. The sample table records roughly 100,000 clones; around 87% of these occur just once. Around 0.28% of the sample rests with the top ten.

Overall results and qualifications from the work: On average, CD8+ T cells showed more expanded clones than CD4+ T cells after ivuxolimab. Antigen specificity was not determined for the clonally expanded peripheral T cells. At doses from 0.1 to 3.0 mg/kg, clonal expansion was seen in both CD4+ and CD8+ blood T cells between baseline and week 6. Low levels of normalized T-cell clonal expansion were also seen in some patients who did not respond. In the 0.1-3.0 mg/kg groups, partial responders had among the lowest normalized peripheral clonal expansion, particularly in CD8+ T cells.

CDR1 MNHNS and CDR2 SASEGT were looked up in the germline V gene. Trimming at the junction amounts to 2 bases on V and 5 bases on J, and the germline ends lie 3 bases apart. Measured from the cysteine to the phenylalanine, the CDR3 is 11 residues long. CDR3 DNA is the only sequence kept; it has 33 bases, read in frame from the first base. The sequencing used CD4+ or CD8+ T cells sorted from blood, collected in a trial of the OX40 agonist ivuxolimab. The TCR originated in an adult with an advanced solid tumor such as melanoma, head and neck, liver or kidney cancer. The chain was built from TRBV6-1 and TRBJ2-5, with the identity of the D gene unclear. The DNA sequence reads TGTGCCAGCAGTGAAATCGAGACCCAGTACTTC. This gives the protein CASSEIETQYF.